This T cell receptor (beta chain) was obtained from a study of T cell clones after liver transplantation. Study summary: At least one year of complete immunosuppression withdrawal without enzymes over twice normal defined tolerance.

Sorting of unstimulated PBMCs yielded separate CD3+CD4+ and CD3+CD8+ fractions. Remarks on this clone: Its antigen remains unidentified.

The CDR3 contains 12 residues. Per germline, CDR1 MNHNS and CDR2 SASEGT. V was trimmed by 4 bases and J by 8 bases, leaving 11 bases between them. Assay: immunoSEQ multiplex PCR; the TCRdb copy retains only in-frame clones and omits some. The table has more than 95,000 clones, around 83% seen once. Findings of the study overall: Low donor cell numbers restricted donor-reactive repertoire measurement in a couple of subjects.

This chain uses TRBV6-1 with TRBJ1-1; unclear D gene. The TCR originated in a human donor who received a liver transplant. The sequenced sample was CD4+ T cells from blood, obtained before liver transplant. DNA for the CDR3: TGTGCCAGCAGTGCCCCGGCGCCAGAAGCTTTCTTT. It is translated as CASSAPAPEAFF.